What follows describes a single T cell receptor beta chain. Its antigen is currently unknown. This table comes from immunoSEQ multiplex PCR, and its TCRdb copy is limited to in-frame clones, with some not included. The data show some 120,000 clones, with approximately 93% seen just once and more than 0.95% held by the top ten. This entry belongs to a study of graft-versus-host responses after intestinal transplantation. As for the study in general: As for transplant type, recipients had multivisceral, liver-intestinal, or isolated intestinal grafts. General study results and limits: In recipient marrow, GvH clones were found, and some appeared first in ileum or blood.

Germline assignment: CDR1 SQVTM and CDR2 ANQGSEA. V gave up 4 bases and J gave up 2 bases; unmatched junction bases: 8. The CDR3 has 15 residues. The chain recombines TRBV29-1 with TRBJ2-7; the match to TRBD2 covers 10 bases. The material was unstimulated CD8+ T cells sorted from spleen or lymph node cells, obtained before transplant. This TCR was recovered from a human donor who was the organ donor for an intestinal transplant. CDR3 bases: TGCAGCGTTGGAGACGCTAGCGGGAGCGCCTACGAGCAGTACTTC. This sequence encodes CSVGDASGSAYEQYF.